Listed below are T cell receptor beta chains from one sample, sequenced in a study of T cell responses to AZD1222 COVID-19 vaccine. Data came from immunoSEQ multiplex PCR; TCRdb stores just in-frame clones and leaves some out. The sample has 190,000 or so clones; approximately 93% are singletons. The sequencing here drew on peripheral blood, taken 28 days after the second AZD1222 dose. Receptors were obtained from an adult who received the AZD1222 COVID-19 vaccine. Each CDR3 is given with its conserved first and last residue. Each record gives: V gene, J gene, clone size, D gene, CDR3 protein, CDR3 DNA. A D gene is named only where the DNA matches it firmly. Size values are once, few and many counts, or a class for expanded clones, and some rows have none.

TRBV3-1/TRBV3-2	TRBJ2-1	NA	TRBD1	CASSLEGTGRQFF	TGTGCCAGCAGCCTGGAAGGGACAGGAAGGCAGTTCTTC
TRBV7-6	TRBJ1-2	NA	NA	CASSLAGRQSNGYTF	TGTGCCAGCAGCTTAGCCGGTAGGCAGTCCAATGGCTACACCTTC
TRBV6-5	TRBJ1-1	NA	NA	CASTRGESGNTEAFF	TGTGCCAGTACTCGTGGGGAATCGGGGAACACTGAAGCTTTCTTT
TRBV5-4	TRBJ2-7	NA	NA	CASSFDSGFSYEQYF	TGTGCCAGCAGCTTCGATTCAGGGTTCTCCTACGAGCAGTACTTC
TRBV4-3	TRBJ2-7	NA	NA	CASSQGHREGEQYF	TGCGCCAGCAGCCAAGGTCACAGGGAGGGCGAGCAGTACTTC
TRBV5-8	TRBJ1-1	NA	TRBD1	CASSLPDRDLEAFF	TGTGCCAGCAGCTTGCCCGACAGGGACCTTGAGGCTTTCTTT
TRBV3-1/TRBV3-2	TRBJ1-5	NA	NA	CASSQVRNQPQHF	TGTGCCAGCAGCCAAGTCAGGAATCAGCCCCAGCATTTT
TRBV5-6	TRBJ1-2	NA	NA	CASSLGQGTNYGYTF	TGTGCCAGCAGCTTAGGTCAGGGAACTAACTATGGCTACACCTTC
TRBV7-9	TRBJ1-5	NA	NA	CASSPRDSNQPQHF	TGTGCCAGCAGCCCCAGGGATAGCAATCAGCCCCAGCATTTT
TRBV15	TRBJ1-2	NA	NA	CATSRPQGNYGYTF	TGTGCCACCAGCAGACCACAGGGTAACTATGGCTACACCTTC
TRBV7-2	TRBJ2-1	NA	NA	CASSTVGEQFF	TGTGCCAGCAGCACCGTAGGGGAGCAGTTCTTC
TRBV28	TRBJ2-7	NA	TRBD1	CASSRGQGRGEQYF	TGTGCCAGCAGCCGGGGACAGGGGAGAGGGGAGCAGTACTTC
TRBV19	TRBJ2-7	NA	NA	CASSDYGSSYEQYF	TGTGCCAGTAGCGACTACGGGAGCTCCTACGAGCAGTACTTC
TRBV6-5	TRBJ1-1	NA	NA	CASDPRGGFTEAFF	TGTGCCAGCGACCCCAGGGGAGGGTTCACTGAAGCTTTCTTT
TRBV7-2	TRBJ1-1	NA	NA	CASSSDSRGAAEAFF	TGTGCCAGCAGCTCAGATTCAAGGGGGGCGGCTGAAGCTTTCTTT
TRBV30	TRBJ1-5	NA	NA	CAWSPPGLGPLSGQPQHF	TGTGCCTGGAGCCCACCGGGACTAGGACCACTAAGTGGTCAGCCCCAGCATTTT
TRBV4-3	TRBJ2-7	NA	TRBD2	CASSQDAGGVFSYEQYF	TGCGCCAGCAGCCAAGATGCGGGGGGGGTGTTTTCCTACGAGCAGTACTTC
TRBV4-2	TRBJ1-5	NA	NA	CASSQVVGREEPQHF	TGTGCCAGCAGCCAAGTTGTGGGCAGGGAGGAGCCCCAGCATTTT
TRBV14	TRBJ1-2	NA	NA	CASSPQGYGYTF	TGTGCCAGCAGCCCGCAGGGGTATGGCTACACCTTC
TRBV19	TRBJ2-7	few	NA	CASSIDYLASTYEQYF	TGTGCCAGTAGTATAGATTATTTGGCCAGTACCTACGAGCAGTACTTC
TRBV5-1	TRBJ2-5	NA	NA	CASSLDGGGETQYF	TGCGCCAGCAGCTTGGATGGCGGAGGGGAGACCCAGTACTTC
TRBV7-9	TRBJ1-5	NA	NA	CASSPNDNQPQHF	TGTGCCAGCAGCCCGAACGATAATCAGCCCCAGCATTTT
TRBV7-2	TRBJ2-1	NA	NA	CASSLAGGASYNEQFF	TGTGCCAGCAGCTTAGCGGGGGGGGCCTCCTACAATGAGCAGTTCTTC